One sample yielded the 14 T cell receptor beta chains listed below, sequenced in a study of cytomegalovirus exposure and HLA in healthy donors (dated by TCRdb to 2017 to 2019). Receptors were amplified or captured by the immunoSEQ multiplex PCR assay. For the multiplex PCR, a mixture combining 60 forward primers for TCR Vbeta segments and 13 reverse primers for TCR Jbeta segments was used. The source is immuneACCESS, and TCRdb retained only in-frame sequences with V and J called. Part of the clones is not carried over; for the studies checked, unresolved V genes explain less than half of this, and the remainder is unexplained. The sample table shows over 70,000 clones, and about 70% are seen once. 2.1% of the sample rests with the top ten. Sequencing was done on a sample of PBMCs. The source is a man aged 25-45 years in good health and CMV-seronegative.

The rearrangement joins TRBV29-1 to TRBJ2-3, with 8 positions matching TRBD1. J gave up 3 bases and V 4 bases, and 6 bases lay outside the gene matches. The germline CDR1 and CDR2 sequences are SQVTM and ANQGSEA. This CDR3 is 14 amino acids long. Here the CDR3 DNA reads TGCAGCGTTGTTCCGGGACAGGTGACAGATACGCAGTATTTT. Translated, it gives CSVVPGQVTDTQYF.

In DNA form, the CDR3 reads TGTGCCAGCACTCTTCTCGGGGGAGACGAGCAGTACTTC. Its translation is CASTLLGGDEQYF. This chain joins TRBV2 and TRBJ2-7, with D maybe TRBD2 (6 bases). The V and J ends lost 7 bases and 5 bases respectively, with 15 bases between them. The germline V gene encodes CDR1 SNHLY and CDR2 FYNNEI. The CDR3 is made up of 13 amino acids.

The chain links TRBV29-1 to TRBJ1-2, with D perhaps matching TRBD1 (6 bases). The CDR3 totals 14 residues. CDR1 SQVTM and CDR2 ANQGSEA come from the germline V gene. Trimming removed 2 bases from V and 3 bases from J, with 13 bases in between. Written as DNA, the CDR3 is TGCAGCGTTGAAATACAGGGAGGGTACTATGGCTACACCTTC. Amino acids: CSVEIQGGYYGYTF.

This clone showed up just a few times. The chain employs TRBV7-9 and TRBJ2-7; possible D gene TRBD1, 6 bases. Trimming removed 5 bases from V and 3 bases from J, with 14 bases in between. The CDR3 has 14 amino acids. In germline, CDR1 is SEHNR, CDR2 FQNEAQ (reference sequence). CDR3 bases: TGTGCCAGCAGCCAAACCTCGACAGGCTACGAGCAGTACTTC. Its protein is CASSQTSTGYEQYF. The full variable domain, completed using reference TRBV7-9 and TRBJ2-7, is DTGVSQNPRHKITKRGQNVTFRCDPISEHNRLYWYRQTLGQGPEFLTYFQNEAQLEKSRLLSDRFSAERPKGSFSTLEIQRTEQGDSAMYLCASSQTSTGYEQYFGPGTRLTVT.

This sequence joins TRBV19 and TRBJ1-1; 7 bases match TRBD1. Looked up from germline, CDR1 is LNHDA and CDR2 is SQIVND (reference sequence). Losses at the gene ends were 6 bases for V and 8 bases for J; bases not matched to a gene: 9. This CDR3 comprises 13 residues. Written as DNA, the CDR3 is TGTGCCAGTAGCATTACAGGGGCACGGGAAGCTTTCTTT. This translates into CASSITGAREAFF.

The CDR3 spells CASSLGDSSEAFF. In nucleotides, the CDR3 is TGCGCCAGCAGCTTGGGTGACAGCTCTGAAGCTTTCTTT. The chain uses TRBV5-1 and TRBJ1-1, with D maybe TRBD1 (5 bases). V lost 0 bases to trimming and J lost 6 bases, with 9 bases between them. CDR1 and CDR2 from the germline V gene are SGHRS and YFSETQ. The CDR3 consists of 13 residues.

The chain recombines TRBV5-1 with TRBJ1-1; D unresolved. Germline CDR1 SGHRS, CDR2 YFSETQ. V lost 3 bases and J 3 bases, leaving 15 bases between the germline ends. The CDR3 has 15 amino acids. CDR3 amino acids: CASSWTPDPDTEAFF. In DNA form, the CDR3 reads TGCGCCAGCAGCTGGACTCCGGACCCCGACACTGAAGCTTTCTTT.

The genes are TRBV10-3 and TRBJ2-7; 10 nucleotides match TRBD1. With V trimmed by 5 bases and J by 6 bases, 4 bases remained unmatched. The CDR3 runs to 13 residues. Germline CDR1 ENHRY, CDR2 SYGVKD. The chain's CDR3 is CAISNGQGGEQYF. DNA of the CDR3: TGTGCCATCAGTAACGGACAGGGGGGCGAGCAGTACTTC.

This clone was observed once. V is TRBV5-1 and J is TRBJ1-2; no firm D call. V gave up 1 base and J gave up 0 bases, with 7 bases separating them. This CDR3 spans 14 amino acids. Per germline, CDR1 SGHRS and CDR2 YFSETQ. In nucleotides, the CDR3 is TGCGCCAGCAGCTTGCCGTCTCCTAACTATGGCTACACCTTC. Translating gives CASSLPSPNYGYTF.

This clone showed up just a few times. This rearrangement joins TRBV30 to TRBJ2-1, with D maybe TRBD1 (5 bases). The germline V and J ends were trimmed by 2 bases and 0 bases, with 8 bases remaining between them. The CDR3 is 14 residues long. The germline CDR1 and CDR2 sequences are GTSNPN and SVGIG (reference sequence). CDR3 residues: CAWSPGHSYNEQFF. CDR3 sequence (DNA): TGTGCCTGGAGTCCAGGACACTCCTACAATGAGCAGTTCTTC.

The gene calls are TRBV5-4 and TRBJ1-6; D gene unclear. The CDR3 has 16 residues. V dropped 2 bases and J dropped 6 bases, with 15 bases sitting between them. The germline V gene encodes CDR1 SGHNT and CDR2 YYREEE (reference sequence). CDR3 DNA sequence: TGTGCCAGCAGCTTAAAGTCGGCCAGGTTTAATTCACCCCTCCACTTT. Protein sequence: CASSLKSARFNSPLHF.

The chain couples TRBV18 to TRBJ2-2; 10 nucleotides match TRBD1. J gave up 4 bases and V 1 base, and 3 bases lay outside the gene matches. Germline-derived CDR1 and CDR2 are KGHSH and LQKENI. The CDR3 is 16 amino acids. CDR3 sequence reads: CASSPLGQGFTGELFF. In DNA, the CDR3 is TGTGCCAGCTCACCACTGGGACAGGGGTTCACCGGGGAGCTGTTTTTT. Filled out from reference TRBV18 and TRBJ2-2, the complete variable domain reads NAGVMQNPRHLVRRRGQEARLRCSPMKGHSHVYWYRQLPEEGLKFMVYLQKENIIDESGMPKERFSAEFPKEGPSILRIQQVVRGDSAAYFCASSPLGQGFTGELFFGEGSRLTVL.

The chain carries TRBV6-5 and TRBJ2-5; 8 bases match TRBD2. The CDR3 runs 13 residues. The V segment lost 4 bases and the J segment 3 bases; nucleotides outside the gene matches: 1. Germline CDR1 is MNHEY and CDR2 is SVGAGI. The CDR3 sequence is CASSSGGKETQYF. The CDR3 DNA reads as TGTGCCAGCAGTTCGGGGGGGAAAGAGACCCAGTACTTC.

The chain combines TRBV4-1 with TRBJ1-2, with 7 bases that match TRBD1. Trimming took 4 bases from V and 1 from J; bases not matched to a gene: 6. This CDR3 comprises 15 residues. The germline gives CDR1 MGHRA, CDR2 YSYEKL. CDR3 region: CASSPGTDVNYGYTF. The CDR3 DNA is TGCGCCAGCAGCCCCGGGACAGACGTTAACTATGGCTACACCTTC.